Below are 3 T cell receptor beta chains sequenced from a single sample in a study of cytomegalovirus exposure and HLA in healthy donors. Researchers ran the PCR with 60 Vbeta and 13 Jbeta primers. TCRdb keeps only in-frame clones here, not all; method: immunoSEQ multiplex PCR. The data contain 50,000 to 60,000 clones, around three quarters of them seen just once; the ten biggest clones take up 1.4% to 1.5%. The source material was PBMCs. These receptors were collected from a female donor in good health and CMV-seronegative.

This clone has just a few counts. The rearrangement uses TRBV5-8 and TRBJ2-7, with D perhaps TRBD1 (6 bases). The CDR3 length is 11 residues. The germline V gene encodes CDR1 SGHTS and CDR2 YDEGEE. With 5 bases removed from V and 7 bases from J, the gap between germline ends came to 10 bases. CDR3 DNA: TGTGCCAGCAGACAGAGGGGGGAGCAGTACTTC. It translates to CASRQRGEQYF. Variable domain in full (rest from reference TRBV5-8 and TRBJ2-7): EAGVTQSPTHLIKTRGQQATLRCSPISGHTSVYWYQQALGLGLQFLLWYDEGEERNRGNFPPRFSGRQFPNYSSELNVNALELEDSALYLCASRQRGEQYFGPGTRLTVT.

The gene calls are TRBV30 and TRBJ1-2; possibly TRBD1 for D (5 bases). This CDR3 region has 12 residues. CDR1 is GTSNPN and CDR2 is SVGIG in the germline V gene (reference sequence). The V end lost 6 bases, the J end lost 8 bases, and 16 bases lay between the germline ends. The CDR3 here is CACWGGKGGYTF. DNA of the CDR3: TGTGCCTGTTGGGGGGGGAAAGGAGGCTACACCTTC.

Only a few counts were recorded for this clone. The CDR3: CASRVGLNSPLHF. The DNA for the CDR3 is TGTGCCAGCAGGGTGGGCCTGAATTCACCCCTCCACTTT. This chain connects TRBV6-5 to TRBJ1-6; D uncertain. This CDR3 comprises 13 residues. Deletions cut 6 bases from V and 7 bases from J, with 10 bases between. Germline CDR1 and CDR2: MNHEY and SVGAGI.